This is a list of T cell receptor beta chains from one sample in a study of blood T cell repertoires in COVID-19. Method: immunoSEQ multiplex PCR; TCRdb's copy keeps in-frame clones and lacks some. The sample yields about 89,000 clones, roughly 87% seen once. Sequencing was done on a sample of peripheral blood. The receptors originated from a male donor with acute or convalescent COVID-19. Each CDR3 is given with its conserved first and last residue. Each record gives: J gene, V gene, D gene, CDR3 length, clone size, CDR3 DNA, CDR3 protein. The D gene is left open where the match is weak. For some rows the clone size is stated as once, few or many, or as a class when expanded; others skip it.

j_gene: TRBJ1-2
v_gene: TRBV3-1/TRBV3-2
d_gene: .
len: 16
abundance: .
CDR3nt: TGTGCCAGCAGCCAAGATGATGGCGGTGATATCTATGGCTACACCTTC
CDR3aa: CASSQDDGGDIYGYTF

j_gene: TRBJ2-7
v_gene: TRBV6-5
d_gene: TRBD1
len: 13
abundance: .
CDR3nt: TGTGCCAGCGGGGACAGGGGAGGGTACGAGCAGTACTTC
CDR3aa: CASGDRGGYEQYF

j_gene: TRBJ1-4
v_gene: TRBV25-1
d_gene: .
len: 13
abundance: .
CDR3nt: TGTGCCTGTAGGGGACAAGAAAATGAAAAACTGTTTTTT
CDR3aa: CACRGQENEKLFF

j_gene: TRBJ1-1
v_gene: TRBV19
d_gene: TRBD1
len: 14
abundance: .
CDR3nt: TGTGCCAGTACCCCCTGGGACAGTAACACTGAAGCTTTCTTT
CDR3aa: CASTPWDSNTEAFF

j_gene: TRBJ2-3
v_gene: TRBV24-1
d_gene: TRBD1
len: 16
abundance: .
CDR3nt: TGTGCCACCAGAAGCCCGGTGACAGGGTTGGAAGATACGCAGTATTTT
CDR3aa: CATRSPVTGLEDTQYF

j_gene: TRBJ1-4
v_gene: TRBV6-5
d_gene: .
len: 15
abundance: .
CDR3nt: TGTGCCAGCACCCCCCTACGGGGGACTAATGAAAAACTGTTTTTT
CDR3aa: CASTPLRGTNEKLFF

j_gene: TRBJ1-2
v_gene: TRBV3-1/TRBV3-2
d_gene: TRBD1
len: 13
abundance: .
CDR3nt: TGTGCCAGCAGAGGCGACAGGGGCTATGGCTACACCTTC
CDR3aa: CASRGDRGYGYTF

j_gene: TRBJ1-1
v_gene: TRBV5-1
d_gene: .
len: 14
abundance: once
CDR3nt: TGCGCCAGCAGCTTGTACGGTCAGAACACTGAAGCTTTCTTT
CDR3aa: CASSLYGQNTEAFF

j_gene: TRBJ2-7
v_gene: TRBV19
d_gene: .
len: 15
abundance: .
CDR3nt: TGTGCCAGTAGTATAGATCGACAGGGAGGCAACGAGCAGTACTTC
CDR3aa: CASSIDRQGGNEQYF

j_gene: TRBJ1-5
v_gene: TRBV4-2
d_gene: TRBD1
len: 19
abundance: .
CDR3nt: TGTGCCAGCAGCCAAGATCGGACAGGAGCCTTTACGCGCAATCAGCCCCAGCATTTT
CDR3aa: CASSQDRTGAFTRNQPQHF

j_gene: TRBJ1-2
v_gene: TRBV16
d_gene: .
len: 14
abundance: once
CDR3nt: TGTGCCAGCAGCCAATCGGCGCAGGGTGGTGGCTACACCTTC
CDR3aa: CASSQSAQGGGYTF

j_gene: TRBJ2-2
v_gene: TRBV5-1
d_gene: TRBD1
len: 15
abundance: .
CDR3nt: TGCGCCAGCAGCTCAGGACAGGGGGCAGGAGGGGAGCTGTTTTTT
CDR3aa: CASSSGQGAGGELFF

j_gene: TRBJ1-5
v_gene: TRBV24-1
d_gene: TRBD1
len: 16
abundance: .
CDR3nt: TGTGCCACCAGTGACCACCGGGACAGGGATAATCAGCCCCAGCATTTT
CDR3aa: CATSDHRDRDNQPQHF

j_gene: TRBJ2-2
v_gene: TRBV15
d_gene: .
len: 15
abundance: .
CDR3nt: TGTGCCACCAGCAGAGGGCGGGCGAACACCGGGGAGCTGTTTTTT
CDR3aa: CATSRGRANTGELFF

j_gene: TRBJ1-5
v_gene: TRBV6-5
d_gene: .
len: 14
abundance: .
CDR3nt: TGTGCCAGCAGCCCACAGGGATTGAGACAGCCCCAGCATTTT
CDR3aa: CASSPQGLRQPQHF

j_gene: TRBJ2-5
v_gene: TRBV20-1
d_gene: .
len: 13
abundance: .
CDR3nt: TGCAGTGCTAGTCGGGGTATTCGCGAGACCCAGTACTTC
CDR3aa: CSASRGIRETQYF

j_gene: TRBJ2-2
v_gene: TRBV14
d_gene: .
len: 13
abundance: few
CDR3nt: TGTGCCAGCAGCTCGAGATACACCGGGGAGCTGTTTTTT
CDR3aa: CASSSRYTGELFF

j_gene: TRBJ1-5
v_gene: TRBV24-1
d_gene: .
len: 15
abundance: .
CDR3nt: TGTGCCACCAGTGATGCCGGGGGTAGCAATCAGCCCCAGCATTTT
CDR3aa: CATSDAGGSNQPQHF

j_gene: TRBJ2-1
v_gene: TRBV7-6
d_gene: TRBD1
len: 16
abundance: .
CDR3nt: TGTGCCAGCAGCTTATGGTCCGGGACAGGGGATGCTGAGCAGTTCTTC
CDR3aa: CASSLWSGTGDAEQFF

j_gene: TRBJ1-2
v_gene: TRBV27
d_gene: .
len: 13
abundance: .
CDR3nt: TGTGCCAGCAGTCCCCGGGCCGGGGATGGCTACACCTTC
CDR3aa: CASSPRAGDGYTF

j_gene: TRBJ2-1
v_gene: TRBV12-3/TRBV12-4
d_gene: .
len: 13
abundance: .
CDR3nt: TGTGCCAGCAGTTTAACAGGGTACAATGAGCAGTTCTTC
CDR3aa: CASSLTGYNEQFF

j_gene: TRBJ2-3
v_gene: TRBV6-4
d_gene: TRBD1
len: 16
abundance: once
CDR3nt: TGTGCCAGCAGCCTGACAGGGGGCGCAGGTGGAGATACGCAGTATTTT
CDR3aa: CASSLTGGAGGDTQYF

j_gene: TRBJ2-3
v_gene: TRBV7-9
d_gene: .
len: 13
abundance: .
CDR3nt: TGTGCCAGCAGCTTAGGACAGACAGATACGCAGTATTTT
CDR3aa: CASSLGQTDTQYF

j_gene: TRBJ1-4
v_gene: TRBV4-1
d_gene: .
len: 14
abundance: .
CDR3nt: TGCGCCAGCAGCCACCGGCGGGCTGCTGAAAAACTGTTTTTT
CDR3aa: CASSHRRAAEKLFF

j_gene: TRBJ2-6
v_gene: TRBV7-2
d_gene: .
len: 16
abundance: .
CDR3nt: TGTGCCAGCAGCACCACAGGGCGCTCTGGGGCCAACGTCCTGACTTTC
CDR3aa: CASSTTGRSGANVLTF

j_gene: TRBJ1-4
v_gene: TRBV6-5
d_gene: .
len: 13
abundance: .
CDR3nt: TGTGCCAGCAGAAAGGACAGCCCTGAAAAACTGTTTTTT
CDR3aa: CASRKDSPEKLFF

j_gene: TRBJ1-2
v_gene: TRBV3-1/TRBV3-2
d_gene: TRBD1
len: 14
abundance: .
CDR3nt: TGTGCCAGCAGCCAAGAACAGGGGGAGGATGGCTACACCTTC
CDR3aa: CASSQEQGEDGYTF